One T cell receptor (beta chain) is described in this entry. The antigen it binds to is not known. One base away there is no much larger clone; base qualities are not given. Healthy HIV-negative adults with no recently reported acute infections or vaccinations were included as donors. Every donor was a Caucasian adult living in Nashville, Tennessee, USA. CD4+ T cells were enriched through magnetic negative selection, after which naive cells were positively selected on CD45RA and the remaining negative fraction served as the memory subset. After blood collection by leukapheresis, PBMCs were isolated using Ficoll-Histopaque density gradient centrifugation and then cryopreserved in the vapor phase of liquid nitrogen. Analytical flow cytometry was used to check the purity and quantity of each magnetically sorted T cell population. From each sorted fraction, genomic DNA was isolated and quantified by UV absorbance on a Nanodrop 2000c.

Using the deep immunoSEQ assay, TCR CDR3 regions were amplified from genomic DNA by multiplex PCR. Extracted genomic DNA from each cell subset was spread evenly across all wells of several immunoSEQ 96-well plates, with each plate serving as a replicate. For sorted subsets, around 0.2 ug genomic DNA, equal to about 30,000 T cell genomes, was loaded into each replicate PCR. Purified libraries were quantified with a Qubit 3.0 fluorometer, sized on a Bioanalyzer 2100, and re-quantified with the KAPA Library Quantification kit. A separate single-read 150-cycle Illumina NextSeq 550 flow cell was used to sequence each immunoSEQ 96-well plate. For the original study's pipeline: Because only junctional sequences without quality scores were contained in the immunoSEQ output, filtering matching that applied to full-length reads could not be performed. To assign V/J genes and CDR3, sequences were annotated against IMGT germline references using PyIR, a Python wrapper for IgBLAST v1.9. Reads were filtered out if the reads had weak V/J assignments (E-value above 1e-6), no CDR3, stop codons, out-of-frame junctions, or ambiguous translated residues. V3J clonotypes were defined as sequences sharing an identical inferred V gene, J gene, and CDR3 amino acid sequence. Percentage overlap between repertoires was computed as shared unique clonotypes divided by the size of the smaller repertoire. Richness of each repertoire was evaluated using RTK rarefaction, the Chao1 estimator, and Recon v2.1 estimates of unobserved clonotypes. Generation probabilities for all TCRbeta clonotypes obtained by the gDNA method from a handful of donors were computed using OLGA. TCRdb took over this immuneACCESS table, retaining in-frame rearrangements with V and J assigned. Such tables are incomplete; in checked studies, under half of the missing clones stem from an unresolved V gene, and the remainder is unexplained. The DNA was the basis for D and trimming; V, J and clone size are from that table. This sample holds around 200,000 clones; 80% to 95% were observed only once. The biggest ten clones account for more than 0.065% of the sample.

This sample was included in a study of shared clonotypes between healthy human individuals (dated by TCRdb to 2018 to 2021). Regarding the study in general: The cohort comprised a couple of women and a few men aged 18 to 49 years. To increase sequencing depth and limit assay-specific biases, TCR repertoire library preparation and sequencing were carried out by different laboratories using diverse techniques. To estimate repertoire size and how much clonotype sharing occurs between individuals, the study deeply sequenced the blood TCR repertoires of several healthy adults. Between about 0.8 and 9 billion PBMCs per donor were obtained by leukapheresis. For each donor, CD4 naive and CD4 memory were each run on three plates, CD8 naive on two plates, and CD8 memory on one plate.

On the study overall, not on this receptor specifically: Estimated clonotype richness was generally larger for naive than for memory subsets. Sharing across four donors was observed for about 5% of naive CD4, about 3.2% of naive CD8, about 2.3% of memory CD4, and roughly 0.43% of memory CD8 clonotypes. Pairwise subsampling indicated that sequencing depth was expected to affect the degree of clonotype sharing among donors. Sampling was restricted to blood, and TCR repertoires in tissues likely differ from the TCR repertoires found in blood. Compared with non-shared clonotypes, the clonotypes found in all four sorted-subset donors had higher generation probabilities. Rarefaction of sorted-subset datasets indicated incomplete sequencing despite the large sequencing depth. The genetic and exposure-history diversity represented was limited by the small number of donors.

The clonotype originates from a woman aged 25 to 39 in good health. Sequenced input: naive CD4+ T cells sorted from blood. In the paper's terms, the cell subset or site label means: CD45RA+ positively selected.

For the CDR3, the sequence is CASVGSGLAGGANEQYF. The nucleotide sequence reads as follows: TGTGCCAGCGTCGGCTCGGGACTAGCGGGAGGAGCAAACGAGCAGTACTTC. This receptor chain uses TRBV28 and TRBJ2-7; TRBD2 fits 15 bases in the junction. The CDR3 spans 17 residues, from the cysteine through the phenylalanine. Just the 51-base CDR3 DNA is kept, in frame starting at base 1. For CDR1 and CDR2, the germline V gene lists MDHEN and SYDVKM. V is trimmed back by 8 bases and J by 5 bases, and the junction contains 13 bases that no gene match accounts for.